This TCR beta chain was captured in a study of blood T cell repertoires in COVID-19. V lost 5 bases and J lost 8; bases outside the gene matches: 26. Germline V gene sequence: CDR1 SGHRS, CDR2 YFSETQ. The CDR3 totals 20 residues. Repertoires were generated with immunoSEQ multiplex PCR, while TCRdb's copy carries only in-frame clones and drops some. The data show around 190,000 clones, around 85% seen once. This clonotype was obtained from a man between 25 and 39 years old with acute or convalescent COVID-19. The sample consisted of peripheral blood. This sequence joins TRBV5-1 and TRBJ2-1; 9 nucleotides line up with TRBD2. CDR3 sequence: CASRYRQSDIAGGPLDEQFF. The DNA for the CDR3 is TGCGCCAGCAGATATCGACAATCGGATATTGCGGGAGGGCCTCTCGATGAGCAGTTCTTC.